This T cell receptor (beta chain) was captured by sequencing in a study of response to subunit inactivated influenza vaccine. Concerning this clonotype: The antigen remains unidentified.

Broader study findings: The authors proposed limited new T cell recruitment per seasonal influenza vaccination.

TCRdb reprocessed the RT-PCR reads via MiXCR and lists one record per CDR3 protein. This sample has roughly 460,000 distinct CDR3 sequences, with roughly 11% found just once. The sequenced sample was PBMCs from blood, obtained more than 35 days after vaccination. The receptor was derived from a man aged 50 or older who received an inactivated influenza vaccine.

This CDR3 is CSSSGLAPVELFF. CDR3 nucleotide sequence: TGCAGCAGCAGCGGGCTAGCCCCCGTGGAGCTGTTTTTT. This chain joins TRBV29-1 and TRBJ2-2; D may be TRBD2 (6 bases). CDR1 and CDR2 from the germline V gene are SQVTM and ANQGSEA. The CDR3 spans 13 residues. Between the trimmed V and J ends, which lost 8 bases and 10 bases, there was a span of 20 bases.